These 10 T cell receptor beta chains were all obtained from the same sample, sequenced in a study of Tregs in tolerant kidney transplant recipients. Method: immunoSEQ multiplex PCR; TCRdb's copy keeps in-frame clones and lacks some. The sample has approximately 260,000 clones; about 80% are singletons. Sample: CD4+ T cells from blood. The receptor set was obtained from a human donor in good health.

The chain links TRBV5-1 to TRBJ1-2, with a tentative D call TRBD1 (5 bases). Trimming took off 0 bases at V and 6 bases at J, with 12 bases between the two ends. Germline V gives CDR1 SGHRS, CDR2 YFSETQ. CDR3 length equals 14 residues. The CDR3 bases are TGCGCCAGCAGCTTGGGATTACGGGGGGATGGCTACACCTTC. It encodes CASSLGLRGDGYTF.

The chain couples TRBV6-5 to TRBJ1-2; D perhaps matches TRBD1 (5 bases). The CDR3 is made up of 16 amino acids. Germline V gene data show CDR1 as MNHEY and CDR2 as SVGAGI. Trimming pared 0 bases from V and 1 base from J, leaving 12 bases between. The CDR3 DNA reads TGTGCCAGCAGTTACTCGTTAGCGGGGGATAACTATGGCTACACCTTC. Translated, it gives CASSYSLAGDNYGYTF.

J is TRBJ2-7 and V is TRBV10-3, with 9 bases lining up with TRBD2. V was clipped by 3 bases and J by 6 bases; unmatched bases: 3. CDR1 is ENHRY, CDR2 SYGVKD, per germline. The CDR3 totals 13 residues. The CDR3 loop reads CAISEGGGGEQYF. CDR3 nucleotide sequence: TGTGCCATCAGTGAAGGCGGGGGGGGCGAGCAGTACTTC.

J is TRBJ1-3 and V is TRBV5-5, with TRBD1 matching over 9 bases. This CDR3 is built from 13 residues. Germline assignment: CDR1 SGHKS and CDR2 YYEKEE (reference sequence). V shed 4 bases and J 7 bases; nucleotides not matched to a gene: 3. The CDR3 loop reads CASSVQGANTIYF. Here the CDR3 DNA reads TGTGCCAGCAGCGTACAGGGGGCCAACACCATATATTTT.

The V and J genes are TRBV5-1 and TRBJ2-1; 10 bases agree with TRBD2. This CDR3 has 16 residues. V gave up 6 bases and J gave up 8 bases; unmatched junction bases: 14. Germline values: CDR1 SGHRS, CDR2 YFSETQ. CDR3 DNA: TGCGCCAGCACCTTAGGACTAGCGGTTTCAGCGGATGAGCAGTTCTTC. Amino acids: CASTLGLAVSADEQFF.

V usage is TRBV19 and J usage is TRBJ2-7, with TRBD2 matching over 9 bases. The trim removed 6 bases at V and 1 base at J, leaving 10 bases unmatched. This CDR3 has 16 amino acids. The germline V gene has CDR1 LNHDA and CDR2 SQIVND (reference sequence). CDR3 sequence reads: CASSNKGTSRSYEQYF. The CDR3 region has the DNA TGTGCCAGTAGCAACAAAGGGACTAGCAGATCCTACGAGCAGTACTTC.

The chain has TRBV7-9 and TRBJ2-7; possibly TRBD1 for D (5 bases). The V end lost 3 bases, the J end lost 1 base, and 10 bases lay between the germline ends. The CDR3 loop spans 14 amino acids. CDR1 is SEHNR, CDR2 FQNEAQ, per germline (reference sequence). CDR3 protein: CASSFRQGSYEQYF. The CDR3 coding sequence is TGTGCCAGCAGCTTCCGCCAGGGATCCTACGAGCAGTACTTC.

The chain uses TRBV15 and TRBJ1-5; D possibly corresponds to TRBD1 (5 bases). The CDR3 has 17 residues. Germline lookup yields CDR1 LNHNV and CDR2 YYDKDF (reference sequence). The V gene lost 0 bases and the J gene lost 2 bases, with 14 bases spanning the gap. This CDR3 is CATSRDSAGWGNQPQHF. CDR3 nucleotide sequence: TGTGCCACCAGCAGAGATTCGGCAGGGTGGGGCAATCAGCCCCAGCATTTT.

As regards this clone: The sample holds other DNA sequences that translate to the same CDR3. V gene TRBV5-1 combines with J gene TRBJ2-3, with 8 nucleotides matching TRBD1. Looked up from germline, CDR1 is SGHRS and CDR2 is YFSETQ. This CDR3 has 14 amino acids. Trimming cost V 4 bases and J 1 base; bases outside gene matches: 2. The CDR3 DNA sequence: TGCGCCAGCAGCCTACAGGGGGGCACAGATACGCAGTATTTT. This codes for CASSLQGGTDTQYF.

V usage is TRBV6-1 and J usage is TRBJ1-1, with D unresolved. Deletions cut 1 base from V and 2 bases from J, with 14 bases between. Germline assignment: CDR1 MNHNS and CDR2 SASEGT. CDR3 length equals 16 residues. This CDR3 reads CASSEGLATRNTEAFF. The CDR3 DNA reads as TGTGCCAGCAGTGAAGGTCTAGCAACACGAAACACTGAAGCTTTCTTT.